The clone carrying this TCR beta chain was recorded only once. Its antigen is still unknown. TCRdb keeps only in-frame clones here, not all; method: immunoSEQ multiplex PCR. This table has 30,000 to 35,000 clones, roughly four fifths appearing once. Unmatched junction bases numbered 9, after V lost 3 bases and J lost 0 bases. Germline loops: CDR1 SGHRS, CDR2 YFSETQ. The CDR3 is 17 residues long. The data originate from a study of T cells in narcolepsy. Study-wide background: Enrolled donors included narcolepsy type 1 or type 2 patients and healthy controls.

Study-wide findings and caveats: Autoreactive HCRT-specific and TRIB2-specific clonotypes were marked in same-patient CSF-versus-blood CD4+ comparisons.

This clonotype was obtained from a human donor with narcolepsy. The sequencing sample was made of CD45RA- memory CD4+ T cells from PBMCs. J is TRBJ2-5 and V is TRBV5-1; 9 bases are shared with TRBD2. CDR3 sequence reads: CASSYGLATVYQETQYF. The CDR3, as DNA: TGCGCCAGCAGCTACGGACTAGCGACTGTGTACCAAGAGACCCAGTACTTC. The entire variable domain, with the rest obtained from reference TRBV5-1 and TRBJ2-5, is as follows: KAGVTQTPRYLIKTRGQQVTLSCSPISGHRSVSWYQQTPGQGLQFLFEYFSETQRNKGNFPGRFSGRQFSNSRSEMNVSTLELGDSALYLCASSYGLATVYQETQYFGPGTRLLVL.